Below, one T cell receptor beta chain is given with its context. The data stem from a study of blood T cells in healthy people across ages. A sample-barcoded 5' primer and a J-beta primer mix were used in a second PCR of about 7 to 11 cycles. TCRdb reanalysed the 5' RACE reads using MiXCR and keeps one entry per CDR3 protein. The data contain roughly 2 million distinct CDR3 sequences, 49% of them singletons. The V gene lost 6 bases and the J gene lost 8 bases, with 19 bases spanning the gap. The length of the CDR3 is 13 residues. Germline CDR1 SQVTM, CDR2 ANQGSEA. J is TRBJ1-2 and V is TRBV29-1; D remains ambiguous. This clonotype originated in a woman in her 40s in good health. The sequencing sample was made of blood. In DNA form, the CDR3 reads TGCAGCGTCCCTAGCCCCCGGCAGAGGGGCTACACCTTC. This sequence encodes CSVPSPRQRGYTF.